Below are 30 T cell receptor beta chains sequenced from a single sample in a study of T cell clonality in common variable immunodeficiency. Method: immunoSEQ multiplex PCR; TCRdb's copy keeps in-frame clones and lacks some. The sample shows 55,000 to 65,000 clones, none of them appearing just once. The sequenced sample was peripheral blood mononuclear cells. These TCRs come from a person aged 18-70 years in good health.

This clone has a count of ten or more. The missing CDR3 end, 3 residues past where the read stops, is filled in from the germline J gene. The gene calls are TRBV12-3 or TRBV12-4 and TRBJ2-1; maybe TRBD1 (5 bases). This CDR3 region has 11 residues. The V and J ends lost 3 bases and 9 bases respectively, with 6 bases between them. The CDR3 spells CASSFRGEQFF. CDR3 DNA, as far as it was read: TGTGCCAGCAGTTTTAGGGGTGAG.

This clone was recorded many times. The read is 3 residues too short to cover the CDR3 end, so that end is filled in from the germline J gene. The chain recombines TRBV6-2 or TRBV6-3 with TRBJ1-1, with D possibly matching TRBD1 (6 bases). Germline CDR1 MNHEY, CDR2 SVGEGT. The CDR3 is 17 residues long. The V and J ends lost 0 bases and 3 bases respectively, with 17 bases between them. CDR3 protein: CASSYSGVQGLHTEAFF. CDR3 bases read: TGTGCCAGCAGTTACTCGGGGGTTCAGGGGCTGCACACTGAA.

This clone occurred many times. The CDR3 extends 3 residues past the end of the read, so its final part is completed from the germline J gene. The rearrangement uses TRBV28 and TRBJ1-6, with TRBD1 identical over 7 bases. The junction had 10 bases not matched to a gene; V was cut back by 5 bases and J by 9 bases. CDR3 length equals 15 residues. Germline loops: CDR1 MDHEN, CDR2 SYDVKM. CDR3 bases read: TGTGCCAGCAGTCCCAACCCGAGGGGGCTTTCACCC. This codes for CASSPNPRGLSP. The full CDR3 protein is CASSPNPRGLSPLHF.

This clone was observed many times. The CDR3 end is not reached by the read, which stops 3 residues before it; the germline J gene fills it in. V is TRBV18 and J is TRBJ1-1; 8 bases are shared with TRBD1. This CDR3 spans 17 amino acids. The trim removed 8 bases at V and 5 bases at J, leaving 19 bases unmatched. Germline lookup yields CDR1 KGHSH and CDR2 LQKENI. This chain's CDR3 is CASGGDRGFDRWTEAFF. The DNA read from the CDR3 is TGTGCCAGCGGAGGTGACAGGGGATTTGATCGGTGGACTGAA.

This clone was seen repeatedly, ten times or more. The missing CDR3 end, 3 residues past where the read stops, is filled in from the germline J gene. V is TRBV7-3 and J is TRBJ2-1, with TRBD2 matching over 9 bases. The CDR3 is 15 amino acids. In germline, CDR1 is SGHTA, CDR2 FQGTGA. V dropped 3 bases and J dropped 2; count of bases not matched to a gene: 2. CDR3 residues: CASSLTSGPYNEQFF. CDR3 DNA, as far as it was read: TGTGCCAGCAGCTTGACTAGCGGACCCTACAATGAG.

This clone has ten or more counts. The read halts 3 residues ahead of the CDR3 end, with the missing end drawn from the germline J gene. V gene TRBV6-1 combines with J gene TRBJ2-5; TRBD2 matches at 7 bases. The V segment lost 1 base and the J segment 5 bases; nucleotides outside the gene matches: 10. This CDR3 region has 16 residues. Germline assignment: CDR1 MNHNS and CDR2 SASEGT. The CDR3 bases that were read are TGTGCCAGCAGTGAAGGGGAGACTAGCTTTCGGGAGACC. This codes for CASSEGETSFRET. The CDR3 reads in full as CASSEGETSFRETQYF.

This clone occurred many times. The CDR3 end falls 3 residues outside the read, so it is completed with the germline J gene. This rearrangement joins TRBV28 to TRBJ2-3, with TRBD2 identical over 12 bases. The V gene's germline CDR1 is MDHEN and CDR2 SYDVKM. The CDR3 is 16 amino acids. J lost 7 bases, V lost 7 bases, and 12 bases had no gene match. The CDR3: CASIGLAGLPGNTQYF. The CDR3 bases that were read are TGTGCCAGCATTGGACTAGCGGGACTACCTGGAAATACG.

This clone was seen at least ten times. The CDR3 end is not reached by the read, which stops 3 residues before it; the germline J gene fills it in. This chain joins TRBV19 and TRBJ2-7; TRBD1 might be the D (6 bases). V dropped 3 bases and J dropped 3 bases, with 15 bases sitting between them. CDR1 is LNHDA and CDR2 is SQIVND in the germline V gene (reference sequence). The CDR3 loop spans 15 amino acids. CDR3 in amino acids: CASSIGLGQNYEQYF. The CDR3 DNA, read in part, is TGTGCCAGTAGTATCGGGTTGGGACAAAACTACGAG.

Turning to this clone: The read terminates 3 residues ahead of where the CDR3 ends, so the germline J gene completes it. V is TRBV10-2 and J is TRBJ1-2; the D gene is possibly TRBD1 (5 bases). V was pared by 10 bases and J by 3 bases, with 18 bases between. The CDR3 covers 14 residues. Germline V gives CDR1 WSHSY, CDR2 SAAADI. The covered CDR3 bases are TGCGCCACCATGGGGGGAGTCCCCTACTATGGC. Encoded protein: CATMGGVPYYG. The full-length CDR3 reads as CATMGGVPYYGYTF.

This clone was detected many times. The DNA ends 3 residues before the CDR3 does, and the rest of the CDR3 is filled in from the germline J gene. V gene TRBV18 combines with J gene TRBJ1-1; 8 bases are shared with TRBD1. This CDR3 is 12 amino acids long. CDR1 and CDR2 from the germline V gene are KGHSH and LQKENI. CDR3 sequence: CASSLTGDVAFF. The sequenced CDR3 bases are TGTGCCAGCTCACTGACAGGGGACGTC.

At least ten counts were recorded for this clone. The CDR3 end is not reached by the read, which stops 3 residues before it; the germline J gene fills it in. The chain couples TRBV27 to TRBJ1-1; 7 nucleotides align to TRBD1. This CDR3 contains 14 residues. From germline, CDR1 is MNHEY and CDR2 SMNVEV (reference sequence). This CDR3 reads CASSPSAGGQEAFF. The CDR3 bases that were read are TGTGCCAGCAGTCCCTCAGCAGGGGGGCAGGAA.

This clone came up many times. The read ends 3 residues early relative to the CDR3; the germline J gene fills the gap. The chain employs TRBV10-3 and TRBJ1-6; D uncertain. The V gene lost 8 bases and the J gene lost 8 bases, with 13 bases spanning the gap. Looked up from germline, CDR1 is ENHRY and CDR2 is SYGVKD. This CDR3 is built from 13 residues. The DNA read from the CDR3 is TGTGCCATCCGGCAGGATCAGGATTCACCC. Residues: CAIRQDQDSP. In full, the CDR3 reads CAIRQDQDSPLHF.

This clone was counted at least ten times. The read ends 3 residues shy of where the CDR3 ends; the end is completed using the germline J gene. The gene calls are TRBV5-5 and TRBJ2-6; the D gene is possibly TRBD1 (6 bases). The germline V gene encodes CDR1 SGHKS and CDR2 YYEKEE (reference sequence). With 2 bases removed from V and 0 bases from J, the gap between germline ends came to 6 bases. The CDR3 is made up of 15 amino acids. CDR3 protein: CASSLQGSGANVLTF. The CDR3 bases that were read are TGTGCCAGCAGCTTACAGGGCTCTGGGGCCAACGTC. The variable domain in full, completed from reference TRBV5-5 and TRBJ2-6, reads DAGVTQSPTHLIKTRGQQVTLRCSPISGHKSVSWYQQVLGQGPQFIFQYYEKEERGRGNFPDRFSARQFPNYSSELNVNALLLGDSALYLCASSLQGSGANVLTFGAGSRLTVL.

There are many counts of this clone. The read ends 3 residues before the CDR3 terminus; that terminus is restored from the germline J gene. This chain joins TRBV20-1 and TRBJ2-7; no clear D gene. Germline V gene lookup returns CDR1 DFQATT and CDR2 SNEGSKA (reference sequence). The V and J ends lost 6 bases and 5 bases respectively, with 11 bases between them. The CDR3 has 11 amino acids. CDR3 protein: CSAQRSDEQYF. The covered CDR3 bases are TGCAGTGCACAGAGATCCGACGAG.

This clone has at least ten counts. The read falls 3 residues short of the CDR3 end, and the missing part is taken from the germline J gene. This chain connects TRBV2 to TRBJ2-1, with 10 bases that match TRBD2. V shed 3 bases and J 5 bases; nucleotides not matched to a gene: 1. Germline V gene sequence: CDR1 SNHLY, CDR2 FYNNEI. The CDR3 consists of 14 residues. The DNA read from the CDR3 is TGTGCCAGCAGTGATAGCGGGAGGCACAATGAG. Translation: CASSDSGRHNE. The CDR3 as a whole reads CASSDSGRHNEQFF.

This clone has ten or more counts. A junction end diverges from the germline sequence, so it may reflect a read error. The CDR3 extends 3 residues past the end of the read, so its final part is completed from the germline J gene. The chain links TRBV7-7 to TRBJ2-5; 7 bases align to TRBD1. The CDR3 spans 13 residues. Germline values: CDR1 SSHAT, CDR2 FNYEAQ (reference sequence). The CDR3 sequence is CASSSRGQETQYF. CDR3 DNA, as far as it was read: TGTGCTAGCAGCTCCAGGGGGCAAGAGACC.

In its sample, this clone was seen many times. With the read ending 3 residues before the CDR3 end, the germline J gene is used to fill in that end. The rearrangement links TRBV12-3 or TRBV12-4 to TRBJ1-1; TRBD1 might be the D (5 bases). V lost 7 bases, J lost 6 bases, and 15 bases lay in between. The CDR3 totals 13 residues. The sequenced part of the CDR3 DNA is TGTGCCAGCACCGGGGGATTACGGGCTGAA. It specifies CASTGGLRAE. The whole CDR3 region reads CASTGGLRAEAFF.

This clone was seen a handful of times. Read coverage stops 3 residues before the CDR3 terminus; the germline J gene supplies the remainder. This same CDR3 is encoded by further DNA sequences in the sample. The rearrangement joins TRBV7-9 to TRBJ2-7; D may be TRBD2 (6 bases). V lost 5 bases, J lost 2 bases, and 16 bases lay in between. Germline V gives CDR1 SEHNR, CDR2 FQNEAQ (reference sequence). The CDR3 consists of 15 residues. The DNA read from the CDR3 is TGTGCCAGCAGCCTACAAAGCGGGTTGGCCTACGAG. Protein product: CASSLQSGLAYE. The CDR3 as a whole reads CASSLQSGLAYEQYF.

This clone showed up many times. The DNA ends 3 residues before the CDR3 does, and the rest of the CDR3 is filled in from the germline J gene. The rearrangement links TRBV6-4 to TRBJ1-1; possible D gene TRBD1, 5 bases. The CDR3 extends over 13 amino acids. In germline, CDR1 is MRHNA, CDR2 SNTAGT. V lost 6 bases, J lost 1 base, and 9 bases lay in between. CDR3: CASREDRNTEAFF. The part of the CDR3 DNA that was read is TGTGCCAGCAGGGAAGACAGGAACACTGAA.

This clone was seen many times. The read ends 3 residues shy of where the CDR3 ends; the end is completed using the germline J gene. This chain links TRBV5-8 with TRBJ2-1; 9 positions match TRBD2. The CDR3 is 15 residues long. Trimming took 0 bases from V and 2 from J; bases not matched to a gene: 0. CDR1 SGHTS and CDR2 YDEGEE come from the germline V gene. The chain's CDR3 is CASSLGGRAYNEQFF. The CDR3 DNA, read in part, is TGTGCCAGCAGCTTGGGCGGGAGGGCCTACAATGAG. The whole variable domain, remainder taken from reference TRBV5-8 and TRBJ2-1, is EAGVTQSPTHLIKTRGQQATLRCSPISGHTSVYWYQQALGLGLQFLLWYDEGEERNRGNFPPRFSGRQFPNYSSELNVNALELEDSALYLCASSLGGRAYNEQFFGPGTRLTVL.

This clone was counted only a few times. With the read ending 3 residues before the CDR3 end, the germline J gene is used to fill in that end. This sequence joins TRBV11-2 and TRBJ2-7, with 10 positions matching TRBD2. With 6 bases clipped from V and 5 bases from J, the junction kept 7 bases outside the gene matches. CDR1 and CDR2 from the germline V gene are SGHAT and FQNNGV. This CDR3 is 14 amino acids long. The CDR3 spells CASSPVAGGHEQYF. The CDR3 bases that were read are TGTGCCAGCAGTCCAGTAGCGGGAGGACACGAG.

This clone came up many times. The chain's CDR3 is CSARRGEKDTQYF. The CDR3 DNA, read in part, is TGCAGTGCTAGAAGGGGAGAGAAAGATACG. This rearrangement joins TRBV20-1 to TRBJ2-3; D is possibly TRBD1 or TRBD2 (5 bases each). The sequence runs out 3 residues before the end of the CDR3; the remainder is reconstructed from the germline J gene. The V gene's germline CDR1 is DFQATT and CDR2 SNEGSKA (reference sequence). CDR3 size: 13 residues. The V and J ends lost 2 bases and 5 bases respectively, with 11 bases between them.

In the case of this clone: The read is 3 residues too short to cover the CDR3 end, so that end is filled in from the germline J gene. The chain uses TRBV6-2 or TRBV6-3 and TRBJ2-3; perhaps TRBD2 as D (5 bases). Germline CDR1 reads MNHEY; CDR2 reads SVGEGT. V was cut by 6 bases and J by 6 bases, with 16 bases left in between. The CDR3 is made up of 14 amino acids. This CDR3 is CASSLSGEWDTQYF. The covered CDR3 bases are TGTGCCAGCAGCCTCTCCGGGGAGTGGGATACG.

This clone has a count of ten or more. Read coverage stops 3 residues before the CDR3 terminus; the germline J gene supplies the remainder. The chain is built from TRBV2 and TRBJ1-1; D not resolved. CDR3 length: 13 amino acids. Per the germline V gene, CDR1 is SNHLY and CDR2 is FYNNEI. Between the trimmed V and J ends, which lost 10 bases and 0 bases, there was a span of 12 bases. The sequenced CDR3 bases are TGTGCCACCTCAGGCGAAATGAACACTGAA. Its translation is CATSGEMNTE. The full CDR3 reads CATSGEMNTEAFF.

This clone has a count of ten or more. The observed sequence ends 3 residues before the CDR3 terminus, with the missing tail filled in from the germline J gene. The V gene is TRBV20-1, the J gene TRBJ2-1; 15 bases map to TRBD2. The CDR3 consists of 15 residues. The J segment lost 7 bases and the V segment lost 5 bases, leaving 6 bases of the junction unmatched. Per the germline V gene, CDR1 is DFQATT and CDR2 is SNEGSKA (reference sequence). The sequenced part of the CDR3 DNA is TGCAGTGCTTCCGGGACTAGCGGGAGGAGGAATGAG. It translates to CSASGTSGRRNE. The complete CDR3 sequence is CSASGTSGRRNEQFF.

This clone was recorded at least ten times. From the germline J gene comes the end of the CDR3, since the read stops 3 residues before it. This sequence joins TRBV7-8 and TRBJ2-7; 9 bases map to TRBD1. Per the germline V gene, CDR1 is SGHVS and CDR2 is FQNEAQ. The CDR3 covers 14 residues. V lost 5 bases, J lost 2 bases, and 4 bases stayed unmatched. The CDR3 here is CASSPGTGTYEQYF. The sequenced CDR3 bases are TGTGCCAGCAGCCCCGGGACAGGGACCTACGAG.

In this sample, this clone turned up many times. This CDR3 reads CASSPTGDYGKLFF. The part of the CDR3 DNA that was read is TGTGCCAGCAGTCCGACAGGGGATTACGGAAAA. The rearrangement uses TRBV2 and TRBJ1-4, with 8 positions matching TRBD1. The observed sequence ends 3 residues before the CDR3 terminus, with the missing tail filled in from the germline J gene. In germline, CDR1 is SNHLY, CDR2 FYNNEI. V lost 5 bases to trimming and J lost 10 bases; unmatched junction nucleotides: 9. The length of the CDR3 is 14 residues.

This clone was detected ten times or more. The observed sequence ends 3 residues before the CDR3 terminus, with the missing tail filled in from the germline J gene. The chain has TRBV5-6 and TRBJ2-3; the D gene could be TRBD1 or TRBD2 (6 bases each). V lost 4 bases, J lost 5 bases, and 8 bases lay in between. Germline V gene sequence: CDR1 SGHDT, CDR2 YYEEEE. There are 12 residues in the CDR3. This CDR3 is CASSGGGDTQYF. The DNA read from the CDR3 is TGTGCCAGCAGCGGAGGGGGAGATACG.

This clone was picked up many times. The CDR3 end falls 3 residues outside the read, so it is completed with the germline J gene. This rearrangement joins TRBV18 to TRBJ2-7; D might be TRBD2 (6 bases). Trimming removed 7 bases at V and 0 bases at J, with 16 bases between. The CDR3 contains 15 residues. CDR1 KGHSH and CDR2 LQKENI come from the germline V gene. The chain's CDR3 is CASCRGGPSSYEQYF. Partial CDR3 DNA: TGTGCCAGCTGCCGGGGAGGACCCAGCTCCTACGAG. Full variable domain (rest looked up from reference TRBV18 and TRBJ2-7): NAGVMQNPRHLVRRRGQEARLRCSPMKGHSHVYWYRQLPEEGLKFMVYLQKENIIDESGMPKERFSAEFPKEGPSILRIQQVVRGDSAAYFCASCRGGPSSYEQYFGPGTRLTVT.

This clone was counted ten times or more. The read ends 3 residues early relative to the CDR3; the germline J gene fills the gap. The V call is TRBV7-3, the J call TRBJ1-1; no definite D call. V shed 1 base and J shed 0 bases, with 9 bases lying between them. In germline, CDR1 is SGHTA, CDR2 FQGTGA. The CDR3 extends over 15 amino acids. This CDR3 reads CASSLRAGLNTEAFF. The sequenced part of the CDR3 DNA is TGTGCCAGCAGCTTAAGGGCGGGGTTGAACACTGAA.